This TCR beta chain came from a study of untreated major depressive disorder. Whole-study results and caveats: TRBV25-01 and TRBV02-01 followed the flow pattern without significance.

TCRdb's copy holds only in-frame clones and misses some; the assay was immunoSEQ multiplex PCR. The sample carries 21,000 or so clones, over 75% recorded once. J lost 3 bases, V lost 7 bases, and 11 bases had no gene match. Germline V CDR1 and CDR2: MDHEN, SYDVKM. CDR3 length equals 15 residues. For sex, age, current smoking status and body mass index, every depressed patient had a pairwise-matched non-depressed control. Enrichment usually gave approximately 95% pure CD4+ T cells. Notes on this clone: Antigen specificity is unknown.

This clonotype was sampled from a young woman in good health. Specimen: CD4+ T cells from PBMCs. This chain connects TRBV28 to TRBJ2-7; 8 bases agree with TRBD1. The CDR3 bases are TGTGCCAGCACAGCCGAGTCAGGGGGCTACTACGAGCAGTACTTC. Translated, it gives CASTAESGGYYEQYF.